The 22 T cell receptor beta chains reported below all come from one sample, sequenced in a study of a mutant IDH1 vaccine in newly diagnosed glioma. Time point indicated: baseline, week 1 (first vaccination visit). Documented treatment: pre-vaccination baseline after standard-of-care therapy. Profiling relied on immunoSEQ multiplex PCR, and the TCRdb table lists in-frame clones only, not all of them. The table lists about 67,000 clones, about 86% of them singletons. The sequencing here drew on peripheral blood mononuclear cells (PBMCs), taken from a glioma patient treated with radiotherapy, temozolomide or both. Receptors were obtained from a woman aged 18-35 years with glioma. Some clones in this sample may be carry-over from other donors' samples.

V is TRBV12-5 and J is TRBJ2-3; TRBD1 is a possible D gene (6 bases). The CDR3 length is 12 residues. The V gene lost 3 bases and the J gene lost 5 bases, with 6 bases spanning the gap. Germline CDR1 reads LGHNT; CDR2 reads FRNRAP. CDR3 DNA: TGTGCTAGTGGTTTAGGGGGAGATACGCAGTATTTT. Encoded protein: CASGLGGDTQYF.

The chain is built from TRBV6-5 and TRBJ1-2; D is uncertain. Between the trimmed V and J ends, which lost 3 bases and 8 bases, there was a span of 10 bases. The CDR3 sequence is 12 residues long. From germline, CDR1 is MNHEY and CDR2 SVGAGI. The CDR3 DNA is TGTGCCAGCAGTTATGGGTCTGGCGGCTACACCTTC. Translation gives CASSYGSGGYTF.

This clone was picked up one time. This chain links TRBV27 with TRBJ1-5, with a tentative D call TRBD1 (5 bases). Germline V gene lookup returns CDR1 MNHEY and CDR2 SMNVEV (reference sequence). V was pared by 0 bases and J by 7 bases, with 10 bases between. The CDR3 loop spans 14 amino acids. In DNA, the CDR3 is TGTGCCAGCAGTTTATCAGGGGTCGGGCAGCCCCAGCATTTT. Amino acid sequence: CASSLSGVGQPQHF.

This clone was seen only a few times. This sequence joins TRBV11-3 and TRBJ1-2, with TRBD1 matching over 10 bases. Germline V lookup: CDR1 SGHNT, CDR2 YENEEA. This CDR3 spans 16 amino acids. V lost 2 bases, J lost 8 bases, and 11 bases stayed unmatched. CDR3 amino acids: CASSLSRDRGGSGYTF. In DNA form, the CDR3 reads TGTGCCAGCAGCTTATCCCGGGACAGGGGAGGTAGCGGCTACACCTTC.

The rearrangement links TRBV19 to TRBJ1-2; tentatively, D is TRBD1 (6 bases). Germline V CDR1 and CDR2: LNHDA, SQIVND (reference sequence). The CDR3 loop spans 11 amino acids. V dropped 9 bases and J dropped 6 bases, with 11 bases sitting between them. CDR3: CASDQGHGYTF. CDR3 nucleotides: TGTGCCAGCGACCAGGGGCATGGCTACACCTTC. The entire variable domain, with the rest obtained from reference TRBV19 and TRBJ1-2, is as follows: DGGITQSPKYLFRKEGQNVTLSCEQNLNHDAMYWYRQDPGQGLRLIYYSQIVNDFQKGDIAEGYSVSREKKESFPLTVTSAQKNPTAFYLCASDQGHGYTFGSGTRLTVV.

This CDR3 is CSALGQLNEQYF. The CDR3 nucleotides read TGCAGCGCGCTCGGACAGCTAAACGAGCAGTACTTC. This chain uses TRBV29-1 with TRBJ2-7; D might be TRBD1 (6 bases). V lost 7 bases to trimming and J lost 5 bases, with 15 bases between them. Germline lookup yields CDR1 SQVTM and CDR2 ANQGSEA. The CDR3 is 12 residues long.

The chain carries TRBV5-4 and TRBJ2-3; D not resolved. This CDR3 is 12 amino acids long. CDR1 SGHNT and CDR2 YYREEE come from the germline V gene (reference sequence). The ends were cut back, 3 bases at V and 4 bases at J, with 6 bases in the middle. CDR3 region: CASSSPPDTQYF. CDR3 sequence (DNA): TGTGCCAGCAGCTCCCCGCCAGATACGCAGTATTTT.

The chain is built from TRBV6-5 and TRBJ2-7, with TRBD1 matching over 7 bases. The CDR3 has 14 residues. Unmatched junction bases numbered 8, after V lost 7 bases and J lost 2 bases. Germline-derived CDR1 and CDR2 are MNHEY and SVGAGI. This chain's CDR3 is CASTARQGPYEQYF. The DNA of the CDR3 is TGTGCCAGCACCGCTCGACAGGGACCCTACGAGCAGTACTTC.

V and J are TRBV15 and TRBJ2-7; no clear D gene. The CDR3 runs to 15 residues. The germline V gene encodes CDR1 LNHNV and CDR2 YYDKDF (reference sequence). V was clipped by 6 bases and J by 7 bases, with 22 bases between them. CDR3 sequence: CATRLSPGRLEEQYF. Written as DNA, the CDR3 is TGTGCCACCAGATTATCGCCCGGCAGATTGGAGGAGCAGTACTTC.

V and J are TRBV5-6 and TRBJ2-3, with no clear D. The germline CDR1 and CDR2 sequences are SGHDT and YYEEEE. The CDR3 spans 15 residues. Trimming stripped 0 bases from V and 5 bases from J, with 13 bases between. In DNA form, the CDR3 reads TGTGCCAGCAGCTTGGGCGTAGGGAAGGGAGATACGCAGTATTTT. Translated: CASSLGVGKGDTQYF.

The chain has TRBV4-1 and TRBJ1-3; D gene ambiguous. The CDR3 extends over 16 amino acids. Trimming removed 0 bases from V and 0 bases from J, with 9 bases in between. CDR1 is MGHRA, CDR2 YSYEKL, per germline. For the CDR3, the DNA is TGCGCCAGCAGCCAAGATTGGCAGAGCTCTGGAAACACCATATATTTT. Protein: CASSQDWQSSGNTIYF.

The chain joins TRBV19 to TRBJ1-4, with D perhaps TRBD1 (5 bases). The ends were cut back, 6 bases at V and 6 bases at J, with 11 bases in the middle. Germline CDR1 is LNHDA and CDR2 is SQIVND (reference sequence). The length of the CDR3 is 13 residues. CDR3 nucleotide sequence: TGTGCCAGTAGCGGTTGGGGACATGAAAAACTGTTTTTT. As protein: CASSGWGHEKLFF.

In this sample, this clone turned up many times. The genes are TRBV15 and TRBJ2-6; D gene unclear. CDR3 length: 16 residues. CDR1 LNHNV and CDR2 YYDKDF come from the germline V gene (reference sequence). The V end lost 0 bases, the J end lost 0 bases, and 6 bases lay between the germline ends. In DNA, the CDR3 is TGTGCCACCAGCAGAGATTGGTTCTCTGGGGCCAACGTCCTGACTTTC. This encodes CATSRDWFSGANVLTF.

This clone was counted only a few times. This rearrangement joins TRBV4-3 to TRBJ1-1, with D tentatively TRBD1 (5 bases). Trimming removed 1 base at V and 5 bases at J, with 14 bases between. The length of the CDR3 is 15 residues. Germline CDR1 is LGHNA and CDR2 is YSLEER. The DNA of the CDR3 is TGCGCCAGCAGCCAAGCAAGACAGTCCGGGACTGAAGCTTTCTTT. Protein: CASSQARQSGTEAFF.

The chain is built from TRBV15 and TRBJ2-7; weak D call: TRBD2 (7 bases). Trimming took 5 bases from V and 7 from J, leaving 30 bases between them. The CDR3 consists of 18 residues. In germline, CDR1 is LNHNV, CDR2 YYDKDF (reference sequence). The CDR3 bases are TGTGCCACCAGCGGTGGATTCGGGGGGCCGCCCCCAACGAGGGAGCAGTACTTC. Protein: CATSGGFGGPPPTREQYF. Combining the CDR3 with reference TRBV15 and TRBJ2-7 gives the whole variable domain DAMVIQNPRYQVTQFGKPVTLSCSQTLNHNVMYWYQQKSSQAPKLLFHYYDKDFNNEADTPDNFQSRRPNTSFCFLDIRSPGLGDTAMYLCATSGGFGGPPPTREQYFGPGTRLTVT.

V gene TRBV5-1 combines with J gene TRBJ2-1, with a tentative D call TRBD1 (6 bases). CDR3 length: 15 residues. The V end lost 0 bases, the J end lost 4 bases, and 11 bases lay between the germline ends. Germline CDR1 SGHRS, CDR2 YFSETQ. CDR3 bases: TGCGCCAGCAGCTTGGGGGACACCATTTACAATGAGCAGTTCTTC. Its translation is CASSLGDTIYNEQFF.

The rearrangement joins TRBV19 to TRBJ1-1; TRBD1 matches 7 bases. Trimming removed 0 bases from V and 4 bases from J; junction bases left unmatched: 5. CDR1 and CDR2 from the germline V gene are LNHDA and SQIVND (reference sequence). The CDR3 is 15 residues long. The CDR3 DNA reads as TGTGCCAGTAGTATAGACCGGGACAGTGTCACTGAAGCTTTCTTT. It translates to CASSIDRDSVTEAFF.

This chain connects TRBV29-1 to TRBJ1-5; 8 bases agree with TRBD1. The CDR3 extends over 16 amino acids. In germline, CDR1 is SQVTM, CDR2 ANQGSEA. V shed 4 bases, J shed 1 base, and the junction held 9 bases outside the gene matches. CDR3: CSVGSGGKGSNQPQHF. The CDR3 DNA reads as TGCAGCGTTGGGTCAGGGGGCAAAGGAAGCAATCAGCCCCAGCATTTT.

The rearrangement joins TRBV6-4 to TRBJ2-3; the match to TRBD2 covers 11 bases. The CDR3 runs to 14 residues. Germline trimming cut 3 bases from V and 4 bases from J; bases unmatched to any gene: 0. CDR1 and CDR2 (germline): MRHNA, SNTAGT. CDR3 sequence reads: CASSETSGADTQYF. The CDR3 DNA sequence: TGTGCCAGCAGTGAGACTAGCGGGGCAGATACGCAGTATTTT.

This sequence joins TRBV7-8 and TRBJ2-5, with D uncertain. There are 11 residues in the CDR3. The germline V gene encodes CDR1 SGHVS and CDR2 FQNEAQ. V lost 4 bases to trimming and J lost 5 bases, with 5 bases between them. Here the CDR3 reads CASSSMETQYF. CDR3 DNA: TGTGCCAGCAGCTCCATGGAGACCCAGTACTTC.

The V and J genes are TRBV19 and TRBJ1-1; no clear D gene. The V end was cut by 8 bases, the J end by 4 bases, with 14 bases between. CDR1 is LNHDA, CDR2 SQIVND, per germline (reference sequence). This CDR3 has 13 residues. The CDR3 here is CASGGRRTTEAFF. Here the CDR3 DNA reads TGTGCCAGTGGTGGGAGACGCACCACTGAAGCTTTCTTT.

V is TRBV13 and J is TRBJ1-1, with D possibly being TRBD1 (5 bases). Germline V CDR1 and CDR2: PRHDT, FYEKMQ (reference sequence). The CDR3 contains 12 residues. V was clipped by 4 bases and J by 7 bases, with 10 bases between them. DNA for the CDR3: TGTGCCAGCAGCTCGGCGAGGGGTGAAGCTTTCTTT. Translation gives CASSSARGEAFF.